This T cell receptor beta chain emerged from a study of human T cells and chemical hapten exposure. The germline V gene encodes CDR1 MDHEN and CDR2 SYDVKM. The ends were cut back, 3 bases at V and 4 bases at J, with 11 bases in the middle. This CDR3 spans 14 amino acids. This clonotype was picked up many times. As to time point: patch test 2, 6 weeks after DPC sensitization. Treatment of the sample: therapeutic diphenylcyclopropenone sensitization with weekly scalp DPC. The study drew its donors from alopecia patients who were 18 to 70 years old and suitable for DPC. Using its own MiXCR run on the RACE reads, TCRdb lists one record per CDR3 protein. The data show about 89,000 distinct CDR3 sequences, about 10% seen once.

The rearrangement joins TRBV28 to TRBJ2-3; TRBD2 might be the D (5 bases). This TCR was recovered from a man between 40 and 49 years old with alopecia areata. Some clones in this sample may be carry-over from other donors' samples. This sample comprised whole blood, obtained in connection with sensitization to the hapten diphenylcyclopropenone (DPC). The CDR3 bases are TGTGCCAGCAGTTTGCTCGGGGTTCCAGATACGCAGTATTTT. Encoded protein: CASSLLGVPDTQYF.